The source of this TCR beta chain is a study of technical replicates of blood from a few donors. Profiled with immunoSEQ multiplex PCR; TCRdb holds only in-frame clones, not every one. The sample lists about 94,000 clones, 90% to 97% occurring once. This sequence was found in a human donor in good health. The sample consisted of T cells isolated from PBMCs.

This CDR3 reads CASSWQQGKDGYTF. The CDR3 region has the DNA TGTGCCAGCAGCTGGCAACAGGGGAAAGATGGCTACACCTTC. The genes are TRBV6-6 and TRBJ1-2, with TRBD1 identical over 7 bases. The CDR3 has 14 amino acids. With 6 bases clipped from V and 6 bases from J, the junction kept 10 bases outside the gene matches. Germline CDR1 reads MNHNY; CDR2 reads SVGAGI (reference sequence).